A single sample gave rise to the 10 T cell receptor beta chains below, sequenced in a study of T cells after yellow fever vaccination. TCRdb reprocessed the 5' RACE reads with MiXCR, giving one entry per CDR3 protein. In the table there are approximately 510,000 distinct CDR3 sequences, less than 25% of which are singletons. Material: PBMCs, obtained roughly 20 days after the first yellow fever vaccination. The source is a man younger than 30 who received the YFV17D yellow fever vaccine.

The V gene is TRBV7-8, the J gene TRBJ2-7; no reliable D call. There are 15 residues in the CDR3. Germline V CDR1 and CDR2: SGHVS, FQNEAQ. V was cut by 3 bases and J by 2 bases, with 14 bases left in between. This CDR3 reads CASSFDRTRTYEQYF. Written as DNA, the CDR3 is TGTGCCAGCAGCTTCGACCGAACGAGGACCTACGAGCAGTACTTC.

The J gene is TRBJ2-1, the V gene TRBV20-1; D uncertain. The CDR3 extends over 13 amino acids. Per germline, CDR1 DFQATT and CDR2 SNEGSKA (reference sequence). Trimming took off 2 bases at V and 8 bases at J, with 13 bases between the two ends. The CDR3 sequence: CSARLERLDEQFF. The CDR3 DNA reads as TGCAGTGCTAGACTAGAGCGCCTCGATGAGCAGTTCTTC.

V gene TRBV7-9 combines with J gene TRBJ2-7, with 9 positions matching TRBD1. Trimming cost V 3 bases and J 4 bases; bases outside gene matches: 7. The CDR3 runs to 15 residues. Germline CDR1 is SEHNR and CDR2 is FQNEAQ (reference sequence). The DNA of the CDR3 is TGTGCCAGCAGCTTTTCTACGGGACAGGGTTACGAGCAGTACTTC. Protein: CASSFSTGQGYEQYF.

The V call is TRBV6-5, the J call TRBJ1-1; D is unclear. CDR1 is MNHEY, CDR2 SVGAGI, per germline. V was trimmed by 0 bases and J by 3 bases, leaving 14 bases between them. The CDR3 consists of 16 residues. This chain's CDR3 is CASSYSMWQEDTEAFF. CDR3 in DNA: TGTGCCAGCAGTTACTCGATGTGGCAGGAGGACACTGAAGCTTTCTTT.

This rearrangement joins TRBV11-2 to TRBJ2-1; D is unclear. The CDR3 is 13 amino acids. V was trimmed by 1 base and J by 4 bases, leaving 5 bases between them. Germline CDR1 and CDR2: SGHAT and FQNNGV. The CDR3 sequence is CASSLVTYNEQFF. The CDR3 DNA is TGTGCCAGCAGCTTAGTGACATACAATGAGCAGTTCTTC. Based on the CDR3 plus reference TRBV11-2 and TRBJ2-1, the full variable domain is EAGVAQSPRYKIIEKRQSVAFWCNPISGHATLYWYQQILGQGPKLLIQFQNNGVVDDSQLPKDRFSAERLKGVDSTLKIQPAKLEDSAVYLCASSLVTYNEQFFGPGTRLTVL.

V usage is TRBV15 and J usage is TRBJ2-1; TRBD2 agrees at 11 bases. In germline, CDR1 is LNHNV, CDR2 YYDKDF (reference sequence). Trimming at V came to 5 bases and at J to 7 bases, leaving 7 bases not matched to a gene. The CDR3 consists of 15 residues. The chain's CDR3 is CATSPSGGTFNEQFF. CDR3 nucleotides: TGTGCCACCAGCCCTAGCGGGGGGACCTTTAATGAGCAGTTCTTC. Full variable domain (outside the CDR3, taken from reference TRBV15 and TRBJ2-1): DAMVIQNPRYQVTQFGKPVTLSCSQTLNHNVMYWYQQKSSQAPKLLFHYYDKDFNNEADTPDNFQSRRPNTSFCFLDIRSPGLGDTAMYLCATSPSGGTFNEQFFGPGTRLTVL.

This clonotype was observed a handful of times. This chain connects TRBV5-1 to TRBJ1-1; D unresolved. The CDR3 sequence is 15 residues long. Germline V gene lookup returns CDR1 SGHRS and CDR2 YFSETQ. V was shortened by 0 bases and J by 1 base, with 10 bases between the two germline ends. The CDR3 protein is CASSLGGDGNTEAFF. The CDR3 nucleotides read TGCGCCAGCAGCTTGGGAGGAGATGGGAACACTGAAGCTTTCTTT.

This clonotype was counted once. The chain couples TRBV6-2 or TRBV6-3 to TRBJ2-2, with D possibly TRBD2 on 5 matching bases. Per germline, CDR1 MNHEY and CDR2 SVGEGT. This CDR3 is 16 amino acids long. The V end lost 6 bases, the J end lost 4 bases, and 18 bases lay between the germline ends. The CDR3 region is CASSPRGRAGTGELFF. The DNA for the CDR3 is TGTGCCAGCAGCCCCCGAGGGCGGGCGGGCACCGGGGAGCTGTTTTTT.

The sample holds a few counts of this clonotype. The chain links TRBV3-1 to TRBJ2-5; D might be TRBD1 (6 bases). This CDR3 contains 15 residues. The germline CDR1 and CDR2 sequences are LGHDT and YNNKEL (reference sequence). V gave up 0 bases and J gave up 6 bases, with 14 bases separating them. CDR3 loop: CASSQDRGRGQTQYF. CDR3 nucleotide sequence: TGTGCCAGCAGCCAAGACAGGGGCCGTGGTCAGACCCAGTACTTC.

J is TRBJ2-5 and V is TRBV9; weak D call: TRBD2 (5 bases). The ends were cut back, 0 bases at V and 0 bases at J, with 9 bases in the middle. The CDR3 is made up of 15 amino acids. Germline values: CDR1 SGDLS, CDR2 YYNGEE. Here the CDR3 DNA reads TGTGCCAGCAGCGTAGCTGGAGGAAACCAAGAGACCCAGTACTTC. Amino acid sequence: CASSVAGGNQETQYF.